Presented here are 14 T cell receptor beta chains from one specimen sequenced in a study of cytomegalovirus exposure and HLA in healthy donors. The PCR made use of 60 Vbeta and 13 Jbeta primers. Assay: immunoSEQ multiplex PCR; the TCRdb copy retains only in-frame clones and omits some. The sample includes under 300,000 clones, around 65% of them seen just once. Sequenced input: PBMCs. All receptors derive from a female donor in good health and CMV-seronegative.

V gene TRBV4-1 combines with J gene TRBJ1-1; D gene unclear. Trimming cost V 3 bases and J 0 bases, with 11 bases left between them. Per germline, CDR1 MGHRA and CDR2 YSYEKL. The CDR3 has 15 amino acids. DNA for the CDR3: TGCGCCAGCAGCCACCTGACGGGGATGAACACTGAAGCTTTCTTT. Amino acid sequence: CASSHLTGMNTEAFF.

The chain links TRBV9 to TRBJ1-1; D might be TRBD1 (6 bases). CDR3 length equals 15 residues. Per the germline V gene, CDR1 is SGDLS and CDR2 is YYNGEE. Trimming removed 4 bases from V and 0 bases from J, with 13 bases in between. CDR3 sequence reads: CASSPLGQMNTEAFF. CDR3 DNA: TGTGCCAGCAGCCCACTAGGACAGATGAACACTGAAGCTTTCTTT.

V usage is TRBV7-2 and J usage is TRBJ2-5; 8 bases map to TRBD2. The CDR3 has 15 amino acids. Germline CDR1 and CDR2: SGHTA and FQGNSA. The trim removed 5 bases at V and 4 bases at J, leaving 9 bases unmatched. This CDR3 reads CASSVRGGPGETQYF. DNA of the CDR3: TGTGCCAGCAGCGTCCGGGGGGGGCCGGGAGAGACCCAGTACTTC. The whole variable domain, remainder taken from reference TRBV7-2 and TRBJ2-5, is GAGVSQSPSNKVTEKGKDVELRCDPISGHTALYWYRQSLGQGLEFLIYFQGNSAPDKSGLPSDRFSAERTGGSVSTLTIQRTQQEDSAVYLCASSVRGGPGETQYFGPGTRLLVL.

This clone has only a few counts. The same CDR3 arises from other DNA sequences in this sample as well. The rearrangement links TRBV5-4 to TRBJ1-1, with a possible D match to TRBD1 (5 bases). The germline V and J ends were trimmed by 0 bases and 4 bases, with 10 bases remaining between them. The CDR3 runs 14 residues. Germline CDR1 reads SGHNT; CDR2 reads YYREEE (reference sequence). CDR3 coding DNA: TGTGCCAGCAGCTTGGAGACGGGGGGCACTGAAGCTTTCTTT. Its protein is CASSLETGGTEAFF.

J is TRBJ1-3 and V is TRBV19; the D is unclear. V was cut by 2 bases and J by 0 bases, with 11 bases left in between. Germline CDR1 reads LNHDA; CDR2 reads SQIVND (reference sequence). The CDR3 has 16 residues. The CDR3 nucleotides read TGTGCCAGTAGTATACCGGGGTTCCACTCTGGAAACACCATATATTTT. It yields the protein CASSIPGFHSGNTIYF.

The rearrangement links TRBV27 to TRBJ2-7; D may be TRBD2 (7 bases). V lost 2 bases and J 2 bases, leaving 10 bases between the germline ends. Germline V gives CDR1 MNHEY, CDR2 SMNVEV (reference sequence). The CDR3 extends over 14 amino acids. CDR3 coding DNA: TGTGCCAGCAGTTTAGGGGGGGCTCCCTACGAGCAGTACTTC. It specifies CASSLGGAPYEQYF.

The rearrangement joins TRBV2 to TRBJ2-7; possible D gene TRBD1, 5 bases. Looked up from germline, CDR1 is SNHLY and CDR2 is FYNNEI. The length of the CDR3 is 14 residues. V gave up 4 bases and J gave up 3 bases, with 13 bases separating them. CDR3 sequence reads: CASSAQGKLYEQYF. The DNA of the CDR3 is TGTGCCAGCAGTGCCCAGGGTAAACTCTACGAGCAGTACTTC.

The V and J genes are TRBV6-1 and TRBJ2-7, with TRBD1 matching over 8 bases. The CDR3 is 17 amino acids. From germline, CDR1 is MNHNS and CDR2 SASEGT. The V and J ends lost 0 bases and 2 bases, in that order; junction bases with no gene match: 9. For the CDR3, the DNA is TGTGCCAGCAGTGAAGCCCACCTAAGGACAGGGCCCTACGAGCAGTACTTC. Its protein product is CASSEAHLRTGPYEQYF.

The chain uses TRBV28 and TRBJ2-4, with D unclear. Deletions cut 7 bases from V and 0 bases from J, with 10 bases between. The length of the CDR3 is 14 residues. Per germline, CDR1 MDHEN and CDR2 SYDVKM. The CDR3 nucleotides read TGTGCCAGCATTCAGCGTGGAGCCAAAAACATTCAGTACTTC. It yields the protein CASIQRGAKNIQYF.

This chain joins TRBV14 and TRBJ1-4, with 7 nucleotides matching TRBD1. CDR1 SGHDN and CDR2 FVKESK come from the germline V gene. The CDR3 extends over 15 amino acids. With V trimmed by 0 bases and J by 8 bases, 6 bases remained unmatched. DNA for the CDR3: TGTGCCAGCAGCCAAGATAGACAGGGCTGGGAAAAACTGTTTTTT. Translating gives CASSQDRQGWEKLFF.

Details on this clone: The same CDR3 can be traced to other DNA sequences in this sample. The chain joins TRBV4-1 to TRBJ1-2; a possible D gene is TRBD1 (6 bases). Trimming took off 0 bases at V and 7 bases at J, with 18 bases between the two ends. CDR1 and CDR2 (germline): MGHRA, YSYEKL. This CDR3 comprises 16 residues. CDR3 sequence: CASSQDPGTSISGYTF. CDR3 sequence (DNA): TGCGCCAGCAGCCAAGATCCGGGGACATCTATCTCTGGCTACACCTTC.

J is TRBJ2-7 and V is TRBV28; 7 bases line up with TRBD1. There are 15 residues in the CDR3. The germline CDR1 and CDR2 sequences are MDHEN and SYDVKM. Trimming took 5 bases from V and 3 from J; bases not matched to a gene: 10. The CDR3 loop reads CASSTPTGNGYEQYF. CDR3 DNA sequence: TGTGCCAGCAGTACACCGACAGGGAATGGCTACGAGCAGTACTTC.

The rearrangement joins TRBV6-1 to TRBJ2-3, with D possibly matching TRBD2 (6 bases). V gave up 4 bases and J gave up 6 bases, with 14 bases separating them. Germline assignment: CDR1 MNHNS and CDR2 SASEGT. The CDR3 loop spans 14 amino acids. CDR3 sequence (DNA): TGTGCCAGCAGTGTTAGCGGCCTCGGTGATACGCAGTATTTT. Translation: CASSVSGLGDTQYF.

This clone was observed once. The chain has TRBV6-1 and TRBJ2-7; 10 bases align to TRBD1. The V gene end was trimmed by 11 bases and the J gene end by 4 bases; junction bases not matched to a gene: 8. The CDR3 spans 13 residues. The germline gives CDR1 MNHNS, CDR2 SASEGT. The CDR3 sequence: CAGRGQGMYEQYF. CDR3 DNA sequence: TGTGCCGGACGGGGACAGGGGATGTACGAGCAGTACTTC.